The source of this T cell receptor (beta chain) is a study of cytomegalovirus exposure and HLA in healthy donors. Primers for the PCR totalled 60 Vbeta and 13 Jbeta. Only in-frame clones appear in the TCRdb table, and some are missing; sequencing was by immunoSEQ multiplex PCR. This sample has 90,000 to 95,000 clones; around 80% occur once, and the top ten carry approximately 0.6%. The V end lost 0 bases, the J end lost 5 bases, and 7 bases lay between the germline ends. Per the germline V gene, CDR1 is SGHTA and CDR2 is FQGTGA. The CDR3 consists of 13 residues. This chain connects TRBV7-3 to TRBJ1-1, with no clear D. The clonotype was recovered from a man between 25 and 39 years old in good health and CMV-seronegative. What was sequenced was PBMCs. CDR3 coding DNA: TGTGCCAGCAGCTTAACGTCTGTAACTGAAGCTTTCTTT. Its translation is CASSLTSVTEAFF. The whole variable domain, filled in from reference TRBV7-3 and TRBJ1-1, reads GAGVSQTPSNKVTEKGKYVELRCDPISGHTALYWYRQSLGQGPEFLIYFQGTGAADDSGLPNDRFFAVRPEGSVSTLKIQRTERGDSAVYLCASSLTSVTEAFFGQGTRLTVV.